This record covers a single T cell receptor beta chain. This entry comes from a study of OX40 agonist ivuxolimab in advanced cancers. Clones were sequenced by immunoSEQ multiplex PCR, and TCRdb holds only the in-frame ones, with some missing. The sample lists tens of thousands of clones; 65% to 85% were seen once. Source: CD4+ or CD8+ T cells sorted from blood, taken in a trial of the OX40 agonist ivuxolimab. This TCR came from an adult with an advanced solid tumor such as melanoma, head and neck, liver or kidney cancer.

CDR3: CASSPYRRESFQAFF. In DNA form, the CDR3 reads TGTGCCAGCAGTCCCTACCGGCGGGAATCTTTTCAAGCTTTCTTT. The rearrangement links TRBV27 to TRBJ1-1; D remains unclear. V was pared by 5 bases and J by 9 bases, with 22 bases between. CDR3 length: 15 amino acids. CDR1 and CDR2 (germline): MNHEY, SMNVEV (reference sequence).